The TCR beta chain under discussion was sequenced for a study of OX40 agonist ivuxolimab in advanced cancers. The V gene's germline CDR1 is MDHEN and CDR2 SYDVKM. The CDR3 runs to 13 residues. Deletions cut 7 bases from V and 8 bases from J, with 17 bases between. Assay used: immunoSEQ multiplex PCR; TCRdb lists only in-frame clones, some missing. The sample lists around 80,000 clones; roughly 88% were seen once. The clonotype was recovered from an adult with an advanced solid tumor such as melanoma, head and neck, liver or kidney cancer. V and J are TRBV28 and TRBJ1-1; D is unresolved. Source: CD4+ or CD8+ T cells sorted from blood, taken in a trial of the OX40 agonist ivuxolimab. The CDR3 region is CASTFGGRGEAFF. The CDR3 coding sequence is TGTGCCAGCACCTTTGGTGGTAGAGGCGAAGCTTTCTTT.